This T cell receptor beta chain was captured in a study of T cell repertoires in cytomegalovirus infection. Whole-study context: Evidence of both CMV infection and a matching HLA type came from public TCR beta signatures. Study observations and caveats: Dominant in the ex vivo response were TCR beta clonotypes restricted by HLA-C and specific for CMV. Totalled public TCR beta family frequency picked out people who carried CMV plus the relevant HLA.

This clonotype was observed at least ten times. As yet, its antigen is unknown. This CDR3 spans 15 amino acids. Looked up from germline, CDR1 is SGHTA and CDR2 is FQGNSA. V shed 3 bases, J shed 4 bases, and the junction held 4 bases outside the gene matches. From the reads, TCRdb called clonotypes with MiXCR, one entry per CDR3 protein. The data contain about 310,000 distinct CDR3 sequences, approximately 10% of them singletons. The clonotype was recovered from a human donor in good health (CMV status not recorded). Some clones in this sample may be carry-over from other donors' samples. Input material: PBMCs. V gene TRBV7-2 combines with J gene TRBJ1-2; 11 bases align to TRBD1. The CDR3 protein is CASSFWDRGFYGYTF. The CDR3 DNA reads TGTGCCAGCAGCTTTTGGGACAGGGGGTTCTATGGCTACACCTTC.